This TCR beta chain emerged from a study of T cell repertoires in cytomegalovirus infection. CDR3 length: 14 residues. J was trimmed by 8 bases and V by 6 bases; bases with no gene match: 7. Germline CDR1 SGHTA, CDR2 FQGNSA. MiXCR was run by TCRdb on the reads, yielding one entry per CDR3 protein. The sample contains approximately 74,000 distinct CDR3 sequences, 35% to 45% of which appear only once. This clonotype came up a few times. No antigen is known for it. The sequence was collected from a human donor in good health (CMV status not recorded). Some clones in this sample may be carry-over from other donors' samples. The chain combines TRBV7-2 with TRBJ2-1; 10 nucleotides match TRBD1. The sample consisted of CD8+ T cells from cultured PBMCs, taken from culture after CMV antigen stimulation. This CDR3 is CASSRTGGGHEQFF. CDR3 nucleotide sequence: TGTGCCAGCAGTAGGACAGGGGGAGGGCATGAGCAGTTCTTC.